This T cell receptor beta chain was sequenced for a study of low-dose radiotherapy and immunotherapy resistance in tumors. Study as a whole: Study patients were administered oral aspirin at 300 mg daily for four cycles from cycle 1 day 1.

Specified time point: after trial treatment. Treatment of the sample: LDRT plus nivolumab, ipilimumab, low-dose cyclophosphamide and aspirin (RACIN trial). Administered to the donors were nivolumab, ipilimumab, aspirin, low-dose cyclophosphamide and low-dose radiotherapy. First-strand cDNA used TRAV- and TRBV-specific primers, covering alpha and beta chains. Amplification, which lasted 15 to 20 PCR cycles, used a constant-region primer and V-primer adapter to amplify TCRs. TCRdb reanalysed the reads using MiXCR and keeps one entry per CDR3 protein. The sample has tens of thousands of distinct CDR3 sequences; about 20% are singletons. This clonotype was detected only once. A much bigger clone sits one base away, suggesting this may be a read error. The CDR3 contains 12 residues. The V segment lost 3 bases and the J segment 8 bases; nucleotides outside the gene matches: 4. CDR1 and CDR2 (germline): SQVTM, ANQGSEA.

The rearrangement uses TRBV29-1 and TRBJ1-2; 9 bases line up with TRBD1. The sequences come from PBMCs, collected after low-dose radiotherapy plus immunotherapy. This receptor was obtained from a female donor with ovarian cancer. The CDR3: CSVERTGEGYTF. The CDR3 DNA sequence: TGCAGCGTTGAGAGGACAGGGGAGGGCTACACCTTC.